The 9 T cell receptor beta chains given below trace back to one sample, sequenced in a study of early T cells in non-severe SARS-CoV-2 infection. TCRdb re-derived calls from the 5' RACE reads in MiXCR, one entry per CDR3 protein. The sample holds tens of thousands of distinct CDR3 sequences, over 6% seen once. The sequencing input was whole blood. Receptor source: an adult who was a healthcare worker with PCR-confirmed SARS-CoV-2 infection or an uninfected control (not recorded which).

This clonotype was counted a few times. The gene calls are TRBV11-2 and TRBJ2-7; TRBD1 is a possible D gene (6 bases). Germline CDR1 SGHAT, CDR2 FQNNGV. The CDR3 is 15 residues long. Trimming left V 5 bases short and J 5 bases short, with 19 bases between. Here the CDR3 reads CASSTYHRAKDEQYF. CDR3 coding DNA: TGTGCCAGCAGCACCTATCACAGGGCTAAAGACGAGCAGTACTTC.

This clonotype appeared many times. The V call is TRBV5-6, the J call TRBJ2-7; D remains unclear. Germline V lookup: CDR1 SGHDT, CDR2 YYEEEE. Between the trimmed V and J ends, which lost 2 bases and 3 bases, there was a span of 12 bases. CDR3 length equals 14 residues. The DNA for the CDR3 is TGTGCCAGCAGCTTTGGTGGGGTCGTCTACGAGCAGTACTTC. Protein sequence: CASSFGGVVYEQYF.

The V and J genes are TRBV12-3 or TRBV12-4 and TRBJ2-1, with a weak D call TRBD1 (6 bases). Trimming took off 4 bases at V and 3 bases at J, with 10 bases between the two ends. The CDR3 totals 14 residues. The CDR3 loop reads CASSSGTHYNEQFF. CDR3 DNA: TGTGCCAGCAGTTCCGGGACACACTACAATGAGCAGTTCTTC.

This clonotype was recorded many times. The genes are TRBV5-1 and TRBJ1-5; tentative D call: TRBD1 (5 bases). With 5 bases removed from V and 0 bases from J, the gap between germline ends came to 12 bases. Per the germline V gene, CDR1 is SGHRS and CDR2 is YFSETQ. CDR3 length: 15 residues. For the CDR3, the DNA is TGCGCCAGCAGGTTTGGGGGGATTAGCAATCAGCCCCAGCATTTT. This encodes CASRFGGISNQPQHF.

The chain has TRBV10-1 and TRBJ2-3; 7 bases map to TRBD2. J lost 2 bases, V lost 3 bases, and 8 bases had no gene match. Germline V CDR1 and CDR2: WNHNN, SYGVQD (reference sequence). The CDR3 covers 16 residues. Written as DNA, the CDR3 is TGCGCCAGCAGTGACGGGGGGAACTTTGACACAGATACGCAGTATTTT. Translating it yields CASSDGGNFDTDTQYF.

This clonotype was counted many times. V is TRBV5-4 and J is TRBJ2-7; 7 bases agree with TRBD1. The V segment lost 3 bases and the J segment 1 base; nucleotides outside the gene matches: 7. There are 15 residues in the CDR3. Germline CDR1 reads SGHNT; CDR2 reads YYREEE (reference sequence). Written as DNA, the CDR3 is TGTGCCAGCAGCTCCGGACAGGTGGTTTCCTACGAGCAGTACTTC. Amino acid sequence: CASSSGQVVSYEQYF.

This clonotype has a count of ten or more. V and J are TRBV7-6 and TRBJ2-1, with 9 bases that match TRBD1. Germline V CDR1 and CDR2: SGHVS, FNYEAQ. The CDR3 runs to 15 residues. V trimming: 5 bases; J trimming: 10 bases; junction bases outside the gene matches: 12. CDR3 sequence reads: CASSPLDRGTREQFF. The DNA for the CDR3 is TGTGCCAGCAGCCCGCTCGACAGGGGGACAAGGGAGCAGTTCTTC.

This clonotype has just a few counts. The rearrangement uses TRBV6-5 and TRBJ2-2; 10 bases are a match to TRBD1. This CDR3 spans 15 amino acids. CDR1 MNHEY and CDR2 SVGAGI come from the germline V gene. V dropped 6 bases and J dropped 3; count of bases not matched to a gene: 4. CDR3 DNA sequence: TGTGCCAGCAGCCGGGACAGGGGTGACACCGGGGAGCTGTTTTTT. Protein sequence: CASSRDRGDTGELFF.

In its sample, this clonotype was seen a few times. This chain connects TRBV7-9 to TRBJ2-1; TRBD1 matches at 9 bases. V dropped 2 bases and J dropped 5; count of bases not matched to a gene: 7. CDR1 SEHNR and CDR2 FQNEAQ come from the germline V gene (reference sequence). This CDR3 comprises 16 residues. CDR3: CASSLSTGGIHNEQFF. In nucleotides, the CDR3 is TGTGCCAGCAGCTTATCGACAGGGGGAATACACAATGAGCAGTTCTTC.